The text below deals with one TCR beta chain. The antigen is unknown. The data belong to a study of T cell responses to AZD1222 COVID-19 vaccine. This CDR3 is 14 amino acids long. The junction had 3 bases not matched to a gene; V was cut back by 5 bases and J by 2 bases. Germline V gene lookup returns CDR1 MNHEY and CDR2 SVGAGI. Clones were sequenced by immunoSEQ multiplex PCR, and TCRdb holds only the in-frame ones, with some missing. The sample carries 170,000 or so clones, about 90% recorded once. Study findings and constraints: CD4 TCRs linked to vaccination spanned spike, dominating at 160-218 and 743-854. Only five or six AZD1222 recipients were seropositive at baseline.

The clonotype comes from an adult in good health. This chain links TRBV6-5 with TRBJ2-3; 8 bases are a match to TRBD2. Source: peripheral blood, taken on day 0 of AZD1222 vaccination. CDR3 sequence reads: CASSLLAVTDTQYF. CDR3 bases: TGTGCCAGCAGTCTACTAGCGGTCACAGATACGCAGTATTTT.